The entry that follows covers one T cell receptor (beta chain) sequence. The data originate from a study of blood T cell repertoires in COVID-19. Turning to the study itself: Spain, Italy and the United States supplied samples that represented acute and convalescent COVID-19.

In the authors' methods: Estimation of nucleated cell counts was performed using reference gene primer amplification. The table came from immunoSEQ multiplex PCR; TCRdb's copy has only in-frame clones and leaves some out. V, J and clone size are those of that table, while D and trimming were read from the DNA. The sample shows fewer than 350,000 clones, more than 75% of them seen only once. This TCR was recovered from a woman aged 40 to 50 with acute COVID-19. Material for sequencing was PBMCs or T cells enriched from blood (not recorded which).

DNA for the CDR3: TGTGCCAGCAGCCAACCCAGAACAGGGGGCAGCACTGAAGCTTTCTTT. It yields the protein CASSQPRTGGSTEAFF. The rearrangement uses TRBV3-1 (or the pseudogene TRBV3-2) and TRBJ1-1; 9 positions agree with TRBD1. J gave up 4 bases and V 2 bases, and 8 bases lay outside the gene matches. From germline, CDR1 is LGHDT and CDR2 YNNKEL (reference sequence). The CDR3 covers 16 residues.